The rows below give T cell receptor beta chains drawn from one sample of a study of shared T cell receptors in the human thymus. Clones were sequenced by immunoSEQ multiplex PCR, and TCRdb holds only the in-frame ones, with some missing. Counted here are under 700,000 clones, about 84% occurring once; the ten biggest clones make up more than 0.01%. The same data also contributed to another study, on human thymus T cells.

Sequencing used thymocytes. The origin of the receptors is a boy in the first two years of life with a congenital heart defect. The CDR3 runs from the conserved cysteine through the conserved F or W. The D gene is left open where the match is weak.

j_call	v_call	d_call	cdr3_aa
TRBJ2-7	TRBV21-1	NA	CASSKALVLRGADEQYF
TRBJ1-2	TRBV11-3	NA	CASSISGTTGQYGYTF
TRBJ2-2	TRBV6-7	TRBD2	CASSLKREGRGGELFF
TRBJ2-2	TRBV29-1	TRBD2	CSVAGEREAGELFF
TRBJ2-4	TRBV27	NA	CASRPQSLAKNIQYF
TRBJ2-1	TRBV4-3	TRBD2	CASSSHTLAGGNDEQFF
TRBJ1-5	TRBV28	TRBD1	CAIRQGGGSNQPQHF
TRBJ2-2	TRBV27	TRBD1	CASSLSIGQGANTGELFF
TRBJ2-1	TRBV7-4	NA	CASSLEGLAALGGYNEQFF
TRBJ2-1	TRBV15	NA	CATSSQAYNEQFF
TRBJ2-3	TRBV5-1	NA	CASSPRWASTDTQYF
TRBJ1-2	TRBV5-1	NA	CASSEDPGKVYGYTF
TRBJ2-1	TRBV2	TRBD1	CASSVTQGGPSSSEQFF
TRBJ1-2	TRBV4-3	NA	CASSPPGGGLNYGYTF
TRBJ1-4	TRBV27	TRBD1	CASSSYRGTNEKLFF
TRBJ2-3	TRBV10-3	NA	CATRGDRTDTQYF
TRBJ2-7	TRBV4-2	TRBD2	CASSQGAVREANYEQYF
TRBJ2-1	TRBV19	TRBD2	CASNRKAGYNEQFF
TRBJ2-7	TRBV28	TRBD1	CASSFLGQGRNEQYF
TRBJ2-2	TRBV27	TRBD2	CASSLSGGNTGELFF
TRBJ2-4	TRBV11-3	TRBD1	CASSLVVDRGDIQYF
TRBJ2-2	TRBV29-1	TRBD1	CSGGRQGRTGELFF
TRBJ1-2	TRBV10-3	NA	CAISGGRGNDYGYTF
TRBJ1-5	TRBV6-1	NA	CASSGPGSGYSNQPQHF
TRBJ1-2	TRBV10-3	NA	CAISDGTLNYGYTF
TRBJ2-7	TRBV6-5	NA	CASSYRTPFYEQYF
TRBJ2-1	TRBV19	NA	CASSIDRVGAPYNEQFF
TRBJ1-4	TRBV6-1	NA	CASSEKGGAANEKLFF
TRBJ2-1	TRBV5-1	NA	CASSPSSEAPYNEQFF
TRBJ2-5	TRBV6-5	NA	CASSYGRGQETQYF
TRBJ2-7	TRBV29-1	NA	CSVEEGGGFTPYEQYF
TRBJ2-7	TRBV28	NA	CASSLRMAGSYVYEQYF
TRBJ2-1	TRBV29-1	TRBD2	CSVTSPRPHWTSGRLSYNEQFF
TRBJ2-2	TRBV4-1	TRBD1	CASSQGTGGWTGELFF
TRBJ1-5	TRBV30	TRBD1	CAWSPGQGVYSNQPQHF
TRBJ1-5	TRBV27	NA	CASSLSGSGQPQHF
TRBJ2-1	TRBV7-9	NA	CASSLGGARSVQEQFF
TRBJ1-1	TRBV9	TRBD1	CASSIRDRGYDLDTEAFF
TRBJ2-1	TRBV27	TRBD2	CASDRRDYSYNEQFF
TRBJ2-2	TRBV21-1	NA	CASSSTSGDNTGELFF
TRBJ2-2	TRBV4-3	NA	CASSQPMRGNTGELFF
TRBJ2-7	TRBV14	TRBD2	CASSQASGIFKQYF
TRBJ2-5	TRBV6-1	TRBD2	CASSEETVGEGGKTQYF
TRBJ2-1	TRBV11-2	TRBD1	CASSLGQGLPFF
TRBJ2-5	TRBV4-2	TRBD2	CASSQDKGLGMETQYF
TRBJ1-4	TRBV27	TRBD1	CASSSVLSGQGADATNEKLFF
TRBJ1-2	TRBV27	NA	CASSLGLPGGYTF
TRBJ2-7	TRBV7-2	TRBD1	CASSLNRGTGGLYEQYF
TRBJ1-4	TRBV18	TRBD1	CASSPRGDRDEKLFF
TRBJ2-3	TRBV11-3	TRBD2	CASSQRTSGSTDTQYF
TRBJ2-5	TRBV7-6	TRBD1	CASRFPGGEETQYF
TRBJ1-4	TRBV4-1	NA	CASSQDLTGTNEKLFF
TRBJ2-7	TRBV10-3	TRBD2	CAIGSTSGRGRDEQYF
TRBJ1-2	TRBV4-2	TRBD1	CASSQASFLGQGALDYGYTF
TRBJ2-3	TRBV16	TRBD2	CASSQSGLADTDTQYF
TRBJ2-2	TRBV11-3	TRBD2	CASSLLLAGTLSGELFF
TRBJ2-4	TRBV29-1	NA	CSVESPAGTQYF
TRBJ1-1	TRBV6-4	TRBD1	CASRSGGGMNTEAFF
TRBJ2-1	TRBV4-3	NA	CASSQDWAGTEQFF
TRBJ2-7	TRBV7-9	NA	CASSFTGEQYF